Listed here are 20 T cell receptor beta chains from one sample, sequenced in a study of blood T cell repertoires in COVID-19 (dated by TCRdb to 2019 to 2021). Library prep was done by the immunoSEQ multiplex PCR assay. The clones in this table, taken by TCRdb from immuneACCESS, are in-frame only. Not every clone is retained; where verified, under half of the shortfall comes from an unresolved V gene, and the cause of the rest is unknown. The sample records 200,000 to 300,000 clones, about four fifths of which are singletons. Of the sample, approximately 3.2% falls within the top ten clones. The sample taken for sequencing was peripheral blood. The receptors derive from a woman aged 18-35 years with acute or convalescent COVID-19.

About this clone: Germline is not matched at one junction end, which may reflect a read error. The chain recombines TRBV28 with TRBJ2-1; D not resolved. CDR1 and CDR2 from the germline V gene are MDHEN and SYDVKM. The length of the CDR3 is 16 residues. The CDR3 coding sequence is TGTGCCAGTAGTTTGGGTCTAGTAAGTCGGTACAATGAGCAGTTCTTC. Its translation: CASSLGLVSRYNEQFF.

V and J are TRBV9 and TRBJ1-1, with a tentative D call TRBD1 (5 bases). This CDR3 comprises 15 residues. Deletions cut 2 bases from V and 0 bases from J, with 11 bases between. In germline, CDR1 is SGDLS, CDR2 YYNGEE. The chain's CDR3 is CASSVVGGLNTEAFF. The CDR3 nucleotides are TGTGCCAGCAGCGTCGTGGGGGGATTGAACACTGAAGCTTTCTTT.

V gene TRBV5-6 combines with J gene TRBJ2-3; 8 nucleotides agree with TRBD2. V gave up 0 bases and J gave up 3 bases; unmatched junction bases: 6. Germline V gives CDR1 SGHDT, CDR2 YYEEEE. There are 16 residues in the CDR3. The CDR3 bases are TGTGCCAGCAGCTTGGAAAAGCGGGAGAAGACAGATACGCAGTATTTT. Protein sequence: CASSLEKREKTDTQYF.

The chain combines TRBV12-2 with TRBJ2-1; the table's TRBD1 call for D was not verified on the DNA. TRBV12-2 is described as a pseudogene. The CDR3 loop spans 18 amino acids. For the CDR3, the DNA is TGTGCAAGTCGCTTAGTAGGGGGACAGGGAAAATCCTACAATGAGCAGTTCTTC. This translates into CASRLVGGQGKSYNEQFF.

V gene TRBV18 combines with J gene TRBJ1-1, with D tentatively TRBD1 (5 bases). Trimming cost V 6 bases and J 1 base, with 15 bases left between them. Germline V CDR1 and CDR2: KGHSH, LQKENI. The CDR3 loop spans 15 amino acids. CDR3 in DNA: TGTGCCAGCTCTCCAAACCCCGGGGGGAACACTGAAGCTTTCTTT. Amino acid sequence: CASSPNPGGNTEAFF.

CDR3 in DNA: TGTGCCAGCAGCGTTAGCGGGAGAGGAGGGAATGAGCAGTTCTTC. Protein sequence: CASSVSGRGGNEQFF. The J gene is TRBJ2-1, the V gene TRBV2; 9 nucleotides align to TRBD2. The CDR3 has 15 residues. V gave up 6 bases and J gave up 7 bases; unmatched junction bases: 10. Germline CDR1 SNHLY, CDR2 FYNNEI.

The chain is built from TRBV5-1 and TRBJ2-3, with 7 bases that match TRBD2. The CDR3 consists of 14 residues. The J segment lost 6 bases and the V segment lost 6 bases, leaving 10 bases of the junction unmatched. Germline assignment: CDR1 SGHRS and CDR2 YFSETQ. CDR3 nucleotides: TGCGCCAGCACCGTCTTGAGCGGGACTGATACGCAGTATTTT. The encoded protein is CASTVLSGTDTQYF. The variable domain in full, with the rest retrieved from reference TRBV5-1 and TRBJ2-3, is KAGVTQTPRYLIKTRGQQVTLSCSPISGHRSVSWYQQTPGQGLQFLFEYFSETQRNKGNFPGRFSGRQFSNSRSEMNVSTLELGDSALYLCASTVLSGTDTQYFGPGTRLTVL.

This clone was observed once. V gene TRBV27 combines with J gene TRBJ2-1; the match to TRBD2 covers 7 bases. In germline, CDR1 is MNHEY, CDR2 SMNVEV (reference sequence). CDR3 length: 19 amino acids. V trimming: 2 bases; J trimming: 0 bases; junction bases outside the gene matches: 13. CDR3 sequence: CASSLIPGGFPSSYNEQFF. The DNA of the CDR3 is TGTGCCAGCAGTTTAATCCCCGGGGGGTTCCCGAGCTCCTACAATGAGCAGTTCTTC.

This chain joins TRBV7-9 and TRBJ2-5, with a weak D call TRBD2 (5 bases). The V end was cut by 4 bases, the J end by 5 bases, with 11 bases between. CDR3 length equals 13 residues. The germline V gene encodes CDR1 SEHNR and CDR2 FQNEAQ (reference sequence). The CDR3 is CASSSRQRETQYF. CDR3 nucleotides: TGTGCCAGCAGCTCGCGCCAGCGGGAGACCCAGTACTTC.

The chain employs TRBV5-1 and TRBJ2-7, with TRBD1 as a possible D gene (6 bases). CDR3 length equals 13 residues. The V gene lost 0 bases and the J gene lost 9 bases, with 13 bases spanning the gap. CDR1 SGHRS and CDR2 YFSETQ come from the germline V gene. CDR3 bases: TGCGCCAGCAGCTTGGGACAGGCCTCTGGGCAGTACTTC. Protein product: CASSLGQASGQYF. Based on the CDR3 plus reference TRBV5-1 and TRBJ2-7, the full variable domain is KAGVTQTPRYLIKTRGQQVTLSCSPISGHRSVSWYQQTPGQGLQFLFEYFSETQRNKGNFPGRFSGRQFSNSRSEMNVSTLELGDSALYLCASSLGQASGQYFGPGTRLTVT.

This clone was detected once. The chain has TRBV28 and TRBJ1-2; D may be TRBD1 (5 bases). V was clipped by 7 bases and J by 4 bases, with 19 bases between them. CDR1 and CDR2 from the germline V gene are MDHEN and SYDVKM. This CDR3 contains 15 residues. The CDR3 loop is CASNYRGRGIYGYTF. The CDR3 region has the DNA TGTGCCAGCAATTATCGGGGGAGGGGCATCTATGGCTACACCTTC.

The chain has TRBV7-2 and TRBJ2-5; 10 bases are a match to TRBD2. CDR1 is SGHTA and CDR2 is FQGNSA in the germline V gene. This CDR3 spans 17 amino acids. The V segment lost 1 base and the J segment 1 base; nucleotides outside the gene matches: 6. CDR3 nucleotides: TGTGCCAGCAGCTTAGACGTAGGACTAGCGGCCCAAGAGACCCAGTACTTC. It is translated as CASSLDVGLAAQETQYF. Full variable domain (missing parts from reference TRBV7-2 and TRBJ2-5): GAGVSQSPSNKVTEKGKDVELRCDPISGHTALYWYRQSLGQGLEFLIYFQGNSAPDKSGLPSDRFSAERTGGSVSTLTIQRTQQEDSAVYLCASSLDVGLAAQETQYFGPGTRLLVL.

The chain combines TRBV6-5 with TRBJ1-3; 8 nucleotides agree with TRBD1. Germline CDR1 and CDR2: MNHEY and SVGAGI. This CDR3 is 15 amino acids long. Trimming removed 7 bases from V and 1 base from J; junction bases left unmatched: 6. CDR3: CASNRGQGSGNTIYF. Written as DNA, the CDR3 is TGTGCCAGCAACAGAGGACAGGGATCTGGAAACACCATATATTTT.

The chain links TRBV5-8 to TRBJ1-2; TRBD1 aligns across 8 bases. V lost 2 bases to trimming and J lost 8 bases; unmatched junction nucleotides: 8. The CDR3 length is 14 residues. CDR1 and CDR2 (germline): SGHTS, YDEGEE. For the CDR3, the DNA is TGTGCCAGCAGCTTCCCGCAGGGGGCGAAGGGCTACACCTTC. Protein sequence: CASSFPQGAKGYTF.

The CDR3 reads CASSVGSGGSYEQYF. The CDR3, as DNA: TGTGCCAGCAGCGTAGGTTCGGGAGGGTCCTACGAGCAGTACTTC. The genes are TRBV9 and TRBJ2-7; 8 bases agree with TRBD2. The CDR3 runs 15 residues. Germline trimming cut 0 bases from V and 1 base from J; bases unmatched to any gene: 3. Germline V gene sequence: CDR1 SGDLS, CDR2 YYNGEE.

The chain uses TRBV19 and TRBJ1-1, with a possible D match to TRBD1 (5 bases). Germline V gene lookup returns CDR1 LNHDA and CDR2 SQIVND (reference sequence). The CDR3 runs 15 residues. Trimming took 5 bases from V and 4 from J, leaving 17 bases between them. The CDR3 region is CASSETVAQGTEAFF. The CDR3 DNA follows: TGTGCCAGTAGTGAAACGGTGGCCCAGGGCACTGAAGCTTTCTTT. Variable domain in full (rest from reference TRBV19 and TRBJ1-1): DGGITQSPKYLFRKEGQNVTLSCEQNLNHDAMYWYRQDPGQGLRLIYYSQIVNDFQKGDIAEGYSVSREKKESFPLTVTSAQKNPTAFYLCASSETVAQGTEAFFGQGTRLTVV.

This clone has a handful of counts. The CDR3 spells CAIRGDRSSYNSPLHF. Here the CDR3 DNA reads TGTGCCATCAGGGGGGACAGGAGCTCCTATAATTCACCCCTCCACTTT. The chain recombines TRBV10-3 with TRBJ1-6; 8 bases agree with TRBD1. CDR1 and CDR2 (germline): ENHRY, SYGVKD. This CDR3 region has 16 residues. Trimming removed 6 bases from V and 0 bases from J; junction bases left unmatched: 4.

For the CDR3, the DNA is TGCAGTGCTAGTGGCGGAGCTCTCTACAATGAGCAGTTCTTC. It encodes CSASGGALYNEQFF. The V gene is TRBV20-1, the J gene TRBJ2-1; D gene uncertain. Germline-derived CDR1 and CDR2 are DFQATT and SNEGSKA (reference sequence). Trimming removed 3 bases at V and 3 bases at J, with 12 bases between. This CDR3 spans 14 amino acids.

CDR3 DNA sequence: TGTGCCAGTAGTATAGAACGTCCGGGACAGGGGGTCGGTCAGCCCCAGCATTTT. As protein: CASSIERPGQGVGQPQHF. The V call is TRBV19, the J call TRBJ1-5; 11 nucleotides agree with TRBD1. This CDR3 has 18 amino acids. Unmatched junction bases numbered 10, after V lost 0 bases and J lost 6 bases. CDR1 LNHDA and CDR2 SQIVND come from the germline V gene (reference sequence).

The chain joins TRBV19 to TRBJ1-6, with 10 positions matching TRBD1. Germline CDR1 and CDR2: LNHDA and SQIVND (reference sequence). The CDR3 spans 15 residues. J lost 8 bases, V lost 7 bases, and 8 bases had no gene match. CDR3 sequence reads: CASKTGGFFYSPLHF. In DNA form, the CDR3 reads TGTGCCAGTAAGACAGGGGGCTTCTTTTATTCACCCCTCCACTTT. The whole variable domain, filled in from reference TRBV19 and TRBJ1-6, reads DGGITQSPKYLFRKEGQNVTLSCEQNLNHDAMYWYRQDPGQGLRLIYYSQIVNDFQKGDIAEGYSVSREKKESFPLTVTSAQKNPTAFYLCASKTGGFFYSPLHFGNGTRLTVT.